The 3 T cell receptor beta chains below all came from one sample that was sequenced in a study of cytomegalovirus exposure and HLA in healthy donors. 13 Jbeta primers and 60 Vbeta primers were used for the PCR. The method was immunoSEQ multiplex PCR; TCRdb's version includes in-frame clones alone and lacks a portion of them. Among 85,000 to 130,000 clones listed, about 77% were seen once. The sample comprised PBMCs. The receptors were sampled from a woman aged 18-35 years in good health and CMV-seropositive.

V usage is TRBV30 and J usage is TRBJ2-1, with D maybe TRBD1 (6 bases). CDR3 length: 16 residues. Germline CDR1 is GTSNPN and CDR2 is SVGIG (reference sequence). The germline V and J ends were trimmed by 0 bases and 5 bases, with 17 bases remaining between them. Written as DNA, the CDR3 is TGTGCCTGGAGTGTGGGTGGGGGCGTCAGGAACAATGAGCAGTTCTTC. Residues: CAWSVGGGVRNNEQFF.

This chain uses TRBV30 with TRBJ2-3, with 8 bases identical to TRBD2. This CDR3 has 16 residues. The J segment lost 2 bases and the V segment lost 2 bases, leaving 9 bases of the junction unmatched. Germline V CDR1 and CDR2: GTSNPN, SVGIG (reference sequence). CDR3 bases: TGTGCCTGGAGTACCGGGACTAGAATTTACACAGATACGCAGTATTTT. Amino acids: CAWSTGTRIYTDTQYF.

CDR3 residues: CASSIEGTGVRGQYF. CDR3 coding DNA: TGCGCCAGCAGCATCGAAGGGACAGGGGTTAGGGGGCAGTACTTC. V gene TRBV5-1 combines with J gene TRBJ2-7; 10 nucleotides match TRBD1. V shed 4 bases, J shed 9 bases, and the junction held 13 bases outside the gene matches. The CDR3 totals 15 residues. Germline CDR1 SGHRS, CDR2 YFSETQ. The whole variable domain, filled in from reference TRBV5-1 and TRBJ2-7, reads KAGVTQTPRYLIKTRGQQVTLSCSPISGHRSVSWYQQTPGQGLQFLFEYFSETQRNKGNFPGRFSGRQFSNSRSEMNVSTLELGDSALYLCASSIEGTGVRGQYFGPGTRLTVT.